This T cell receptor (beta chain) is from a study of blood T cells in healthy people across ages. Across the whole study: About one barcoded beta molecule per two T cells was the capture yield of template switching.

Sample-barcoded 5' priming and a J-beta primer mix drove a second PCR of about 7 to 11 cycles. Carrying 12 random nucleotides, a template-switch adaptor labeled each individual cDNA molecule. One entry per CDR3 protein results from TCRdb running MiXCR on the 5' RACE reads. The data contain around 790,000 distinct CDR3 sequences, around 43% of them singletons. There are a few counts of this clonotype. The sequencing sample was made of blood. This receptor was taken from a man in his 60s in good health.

The CDR3 DNA follows: TGTGCCAGCAGCAAGGACAGCGGGCGCTACAATGAGCAGTTCTTC. Translated, it gives CASSKDSGRYNEQFF. The V call is TRBV14, the J call TRBJ2-1; D could derive from TRBD1 or TRBD2 (6 bases each). V gave up 5 bases and J gave up 3 bases, with 14 bases separating them. The CDR3 totals 15 residues. Germline CDR1 is SGHDN and CDR2 is FVKESK. Based on the CDR3 plus reference TRBV14 and TRBJ2-1, the full variable domain is EAGVTQFPSHSVIEKGQTVTLRCDPISGHDNLYWYRRVMGKEIKFLLHFVKESKQDESGMPNNRFLAERTGGTYSTLKVQPAELEDSGVYFCASSKDSGRYNEQFFGPGTRLTVL.